The 5 T cell receptor beta chains below were found in one sample sequenced in a study of human thymus T cells. Profiling relied on immunoSEQ multiplex PCR, and the TCRdb table lists in-frame clones only, not all of them. Of some 130,000 clones listed, around 95% are singletons. Resections that were taken during corrective heart surgery supplied the thymus tissue. The sample consisted of thymus tissue. Every receptor here comes from a boy less than two years old with a congenital heart defect but otherwise immunologically healthy.

This clone was detected once. The chain couples TRBV30 to TRBJ1-3; D not resolved. Germline CDR1 is GTSNPN and CDR2 is SVGIG (reference sequence). V was clipped by 3 bases and J by 3 bases, with 24 bases between them. The CDR3 contains 18 residues. The CDR3 sequence: CAWSPGVGLDSVGNTIYF. DNA of the CDR3: TGTGCCTGGAGCCCCGGTGTGGGGTTAGACTCTGTTGGAAACACCATATATTTT.

The rearrangement joins TRBV7-6 to TRBJ2-3, with D tentatively TRBD1 (6 bases). Trimming pared 0 bases from V and 3 bases from J, leaving 10 bases between. CDR3 size: 15 residues. Germline V lookup: CDR1 SGHVS, CDR2 FNYEAQ. In DNA, the CDR3 is TGTGCCAGCAGCTTAGCGTCAGGGGCAACAGATACGCAGTATTTT. Its protein product is CASSLASGATDTQYF.

This chain links TRBV11-2 with TRBJ1-2; 11 bases agree with TRBD1. Germline trimming cut 2 bases from V and 5 bases from J; bases unmatched to any gene: 13. The CDR3 is 18 amino acids. Per germline, CDR1 SGHAT and CDR2 FQNNGV. The CDR3 region has the DNA TGTGCCAGCAGCTTACCCCGCGGGACAGGGGGTGCTGAGTATGGCTACACCTTC. It specifies CASSLPRGTGGAEYGYTF.

The chain employs TRBV19 and TRBJ1-6; 8 bases line up with TRBD1. The CDR3 loop spans 16 amino acids. V was pared by 3 bases and J by 4 bases, with 5 bases of the junction left unmatched. Germline V gene data show CDR1 as LNHDA and CDR2 as SQIVND (reference sequence). CDR3 DNA sequence: TGTGCCAGTAGTATCCCGACAGGGGAATATAATTCACCCCTCCACTTT. Its translation: CASSIPTGEYNSPLHF.

The CDR3 here is CASSPLSGGHYNEQFF. CDR3 nucleotides: TGTGCCAGCAGCCCCCTCTCCGGGGGCCATTACAATGAGCAGTTCTTC. The chain uses TRBV5-4 and TRBJ2-1, with D perhaps given as TRBD1 or TRBD2 (6 bases each). The CDR3 is 16 residues long. Germline V gives CDR1 SGHNT, CDR2 YYREEE (reference sequence). V was shortened by 4 bases and J by 4 bases, with 18 bases between the two germline ends.